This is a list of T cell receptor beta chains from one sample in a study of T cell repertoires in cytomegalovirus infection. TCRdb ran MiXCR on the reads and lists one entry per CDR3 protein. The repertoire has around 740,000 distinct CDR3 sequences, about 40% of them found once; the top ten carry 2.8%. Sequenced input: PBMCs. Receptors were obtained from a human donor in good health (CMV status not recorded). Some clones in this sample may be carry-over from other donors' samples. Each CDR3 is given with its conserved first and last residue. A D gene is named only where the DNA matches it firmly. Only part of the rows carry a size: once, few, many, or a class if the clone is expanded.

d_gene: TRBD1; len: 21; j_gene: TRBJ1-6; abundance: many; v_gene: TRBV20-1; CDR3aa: CSARVEKGAGGASSYNSPLHF; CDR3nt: TGCAGTGCTAGAGTGGAAAAAGGGGCAGGGGGTGCGAGCTCCTATAATTCACCCCTCCACTTT
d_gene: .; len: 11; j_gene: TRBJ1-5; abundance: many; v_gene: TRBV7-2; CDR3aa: CDPWGLEPQHF; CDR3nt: TGTGACCCGTGGGGGCTCGAGCCCCAGCATTTT
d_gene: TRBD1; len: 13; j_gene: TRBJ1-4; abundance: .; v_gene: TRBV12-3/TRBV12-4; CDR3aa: CASSRGAWEKLFF; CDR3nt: TGTGCCAGCAGCAGGGGGGCTTGGGAAAAACTGTTTTTT
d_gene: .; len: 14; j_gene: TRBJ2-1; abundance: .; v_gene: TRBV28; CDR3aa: CASSLMGAGNEQFF; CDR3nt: TGTGCCAGCAGTTTAATGGGGGCTGGGAATGAGCAGTTCTTC
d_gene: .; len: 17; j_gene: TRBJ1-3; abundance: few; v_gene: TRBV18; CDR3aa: CASSPTLERGTGNTIYF; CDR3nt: TGTGCCAGCTCACCAACCCTTGAGAGGGGGACTGGAAACACCATATATTTT
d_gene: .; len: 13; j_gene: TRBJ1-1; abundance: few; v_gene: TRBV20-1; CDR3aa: CSASPTGNTEAFF; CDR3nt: TGCAGTGCTAGCCCCACTGGGAACACTGAAGCTTTCTTT
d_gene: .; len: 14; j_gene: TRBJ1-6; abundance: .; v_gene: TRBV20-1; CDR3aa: CSATGLNDNSPLHF; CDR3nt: TGCAGTGCTACAGGGCTGAACGATAATTCACCCCTCCACTTT
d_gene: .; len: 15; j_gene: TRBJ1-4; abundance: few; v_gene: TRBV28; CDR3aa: CASSHGIRGGEKLFF; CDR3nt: TGTGCCAGCAGCCATGGAATCCGCGGGGGAGAAAAACTGTTTTTT
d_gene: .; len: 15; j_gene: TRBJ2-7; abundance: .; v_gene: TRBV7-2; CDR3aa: CASSNRWGESYEQYF; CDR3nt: TGTGCCAGCAGCAACCGGTGGGGGGAATCCTACGAGCAGTACTTC
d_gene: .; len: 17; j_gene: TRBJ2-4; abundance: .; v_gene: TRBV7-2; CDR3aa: CASSLVHGSGAKNIQYF; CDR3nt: TGTGCCAGCAGCTTAGTGCATGGGAGTGGGGCCAAAAACATTCAGTACTTC
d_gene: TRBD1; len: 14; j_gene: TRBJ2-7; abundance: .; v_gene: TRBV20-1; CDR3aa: CSAGHRQGTYEQYF; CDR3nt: TGCAGTGCTGGACACAGACAGGGAACCTACGAGCAGTACTTC
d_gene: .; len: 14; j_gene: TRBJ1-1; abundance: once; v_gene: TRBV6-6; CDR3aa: CASLPGGLGGKAFF; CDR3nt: TGTGCCTCGTTACCTGGGGGGTTGGGGGGAAAAGCTTTCTTT
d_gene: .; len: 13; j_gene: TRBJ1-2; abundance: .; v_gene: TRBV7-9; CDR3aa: CASSLGEGDGYTF; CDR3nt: TGTGCCAGCAGCTTAGGTGAGGGAGATGGCTACACCTTC
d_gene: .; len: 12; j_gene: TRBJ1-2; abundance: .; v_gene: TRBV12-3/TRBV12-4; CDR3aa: CASAVGSLGYTF; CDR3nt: TGTGCCAGCGCCGTAGGGTCCCTGGGCTACACCTTC
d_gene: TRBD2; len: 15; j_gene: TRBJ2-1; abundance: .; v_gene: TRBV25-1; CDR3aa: CASSPSGGGANEQFF; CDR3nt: TGTGCCAGCAGTCCTTCGGGGGGAGGGGCGAATGAGCAGTTCTTC
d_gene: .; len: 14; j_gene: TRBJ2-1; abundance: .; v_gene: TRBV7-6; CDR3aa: CASSLAPVLGEQFF; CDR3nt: TGTGCCAGCAGCTTAGCGCCAGTTTTAGGTGAGCAGTTCTTC
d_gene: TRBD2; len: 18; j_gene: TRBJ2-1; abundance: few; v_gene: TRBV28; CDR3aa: CASSTGTSGRRTYNEQFF; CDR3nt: TGTGCCAGCAGCACCGGGACTAGCGGGAGACGCACCTACAATGAGCAGTTCTTC
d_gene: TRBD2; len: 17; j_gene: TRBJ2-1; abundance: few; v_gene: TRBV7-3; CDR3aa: CASSLVGRGGIVDEQFF; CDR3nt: TGTGCCAGCAGCTTAGTCGGGCGGGGGGGCATTGTGGATGAGCAGTTCTTC
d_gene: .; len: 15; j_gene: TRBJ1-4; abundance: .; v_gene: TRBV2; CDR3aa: CAALSEGATNEKLFF; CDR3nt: TGTGCCGCTTTATCAGAAGGAGCAACTAATGAAAAACTGTTTTTT
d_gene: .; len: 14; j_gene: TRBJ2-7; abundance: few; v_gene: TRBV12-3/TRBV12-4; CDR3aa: CASRRTEGQNEQYF; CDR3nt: TGTGCCAGCAGACGTACGGAGGGCCAGAATGAGCAGTACTTC
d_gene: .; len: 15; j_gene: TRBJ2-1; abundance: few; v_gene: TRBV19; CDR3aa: CASSIPSRTYNEQFF; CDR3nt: TGTGCCAGTAGTATCCCCAGTCGGACCTACAATGAGCAGTTCTTC
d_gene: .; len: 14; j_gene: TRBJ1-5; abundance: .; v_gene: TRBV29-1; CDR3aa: CSVGRDGSNQPQHF; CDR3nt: TGCAGCGTTGGGAGGGACGGTAGCAATCAGCCCCAGCATTTT
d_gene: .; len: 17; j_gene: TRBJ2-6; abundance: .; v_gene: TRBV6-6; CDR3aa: CASTLTVVSSGANVLTF; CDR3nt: TGTGCCAGCACCCTGACAGTTGTTAGCTCTGGGGCCAACGTCCTGACTTTC
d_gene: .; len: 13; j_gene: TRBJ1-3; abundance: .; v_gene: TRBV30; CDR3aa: CAGGRDSGNTIYF; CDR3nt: TGTGCCGGGGGACGGGACTCTGGAAACACCATATATTTT
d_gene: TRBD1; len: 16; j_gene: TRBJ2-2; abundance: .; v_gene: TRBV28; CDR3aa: CASSPAGTGATGELFF; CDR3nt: TGTGCCAGCAGTCCGGCCGGGACAGGGGCGACCGGGGAGCTGTTTTTT
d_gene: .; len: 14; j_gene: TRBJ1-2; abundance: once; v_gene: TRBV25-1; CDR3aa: CASSERQGLRGYTF; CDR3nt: TGTGCCAGCAGTGAAAGGCAGGGGCTGAGGGGCTACACCTTC
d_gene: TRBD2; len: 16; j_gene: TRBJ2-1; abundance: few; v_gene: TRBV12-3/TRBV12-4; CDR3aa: CASSHVGLAGGNEQFF; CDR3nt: TGTGCCAGCAGTCACGTGGGACTAGCGGGAGGCAATGAGCAGTTCTTC
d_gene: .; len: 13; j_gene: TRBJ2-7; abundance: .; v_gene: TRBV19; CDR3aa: CASSIEDGYEQYF; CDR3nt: TGTGCCAGTAGTATAGAAGACGGCTACGAGCAGTACTTC
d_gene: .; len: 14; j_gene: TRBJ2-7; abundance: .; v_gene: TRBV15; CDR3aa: CATSAYRTYYEQYF; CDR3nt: TGTGCCACCAGCGCTTACAGAACTTACTACGAGCAGTACTTC
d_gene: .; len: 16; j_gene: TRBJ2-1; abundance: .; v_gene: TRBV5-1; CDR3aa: CASSLGWGASGNEQFF; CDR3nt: TGCGCCAGCAGCTTGGGATGGGGGGCCTCGGGGAATGAGCAGTTCTTC
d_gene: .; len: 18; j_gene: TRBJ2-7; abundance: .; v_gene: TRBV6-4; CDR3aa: CASKWGKERTSRTYEQYF; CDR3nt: TGTGCCAGCAAATGGGGGAAAGAAAGAACTTCGAGGACCTACGAGCAGTACTTC
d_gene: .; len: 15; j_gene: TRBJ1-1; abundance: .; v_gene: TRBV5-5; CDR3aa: CASSLLAGVNTEAFF; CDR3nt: TGTGCCAGCAGCTTATTAGCGGGAGTGAACACTGAAGCTTTCTTT
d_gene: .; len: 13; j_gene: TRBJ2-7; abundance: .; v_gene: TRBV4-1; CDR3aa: CASSQQDYYEQYF; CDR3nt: TGCGCCAGCAGCCAGCAGGATTACTACGAGCAGTACTTC
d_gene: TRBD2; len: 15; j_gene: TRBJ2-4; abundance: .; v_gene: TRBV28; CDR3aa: CASSLSAGGANIQYF; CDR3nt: TGTGCCAGCAGTTTATCGGCGGGAGGGGCAAACATTCAGTACTTC
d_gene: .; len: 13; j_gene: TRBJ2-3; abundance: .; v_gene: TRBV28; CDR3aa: CASNPFSVVTQYF; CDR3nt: TGTGCCAGCAACCCTTTCTCTGTGGTTACTCAGTATTTT
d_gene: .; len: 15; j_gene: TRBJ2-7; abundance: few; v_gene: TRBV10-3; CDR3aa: CAISESRDSTYEQYF; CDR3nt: TGTGCCATCAGTGAGTCGAGAGACAGCACCTACGAGCAGTACTTC
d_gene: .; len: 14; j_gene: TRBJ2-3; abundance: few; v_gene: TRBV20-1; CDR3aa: CSAPRGRNTDTQYF; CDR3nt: TGCAGTGCCCCGCGGGGGCGCAACACAGATACGCAGTATTTT
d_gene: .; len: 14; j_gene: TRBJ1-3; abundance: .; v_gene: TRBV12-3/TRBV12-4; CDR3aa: CASSLPGIGTTIYF; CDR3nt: TGTGCCAGCAGTCTCCCGGGCATCGGAACCACCATATATTTT
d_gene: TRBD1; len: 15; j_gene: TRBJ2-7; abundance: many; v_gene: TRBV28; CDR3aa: CASSPTGTGTYEQYF; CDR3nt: TGTGCCAGCAGTCCCACCGGGACAGGGACCTACGAGCAGTACTTC
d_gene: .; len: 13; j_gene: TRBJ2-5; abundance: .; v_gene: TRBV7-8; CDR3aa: CASSPRPMETQYF; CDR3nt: TGTGCCAGCAGCCCCAGACCTATGGAGACCCAGTACTTC
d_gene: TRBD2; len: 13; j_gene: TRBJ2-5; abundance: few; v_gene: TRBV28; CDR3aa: CASLGLAGETQYF; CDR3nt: TGTGCCAGCCTCGGACTAGCGGGCGAGACCCAGTACTTC
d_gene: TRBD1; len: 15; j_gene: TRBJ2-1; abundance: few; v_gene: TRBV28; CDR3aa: CASSSPRQGRNEQFF; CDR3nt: TGTGCCAGCAGTTCACCCAGACAGGGGAGGAATGAGCAGTTCTTC
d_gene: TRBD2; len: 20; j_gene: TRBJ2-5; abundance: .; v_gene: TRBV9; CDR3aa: CASSPRGLAGDADLPRTQYF; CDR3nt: TGTGCCAGCAGCCCACGGGGACTAGCGGGAGATGCGGACCTCCCCAGGACCCAGTACTTC
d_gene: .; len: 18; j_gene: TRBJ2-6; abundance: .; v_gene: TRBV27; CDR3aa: CASSAPGQAFSGANVLTF; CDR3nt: TGTGCCAGCAGTGCGCCGGGACAAGCCTTCTCTGGGGCCAACGTCCTGACTTTC
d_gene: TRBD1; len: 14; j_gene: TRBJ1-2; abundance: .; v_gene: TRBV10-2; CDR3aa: CASSGRGSGIGYTF; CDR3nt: TGCGCCAGCAGTGGCAGGGGGTCCGGGATCGGCTACACCTTC
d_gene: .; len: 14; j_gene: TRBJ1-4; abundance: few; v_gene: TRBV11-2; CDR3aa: CASSPGWGNEKLFF; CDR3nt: TGTGCCAGCAGCCCGGGGTGGGGTAATGAAAAACTGTTTTTT
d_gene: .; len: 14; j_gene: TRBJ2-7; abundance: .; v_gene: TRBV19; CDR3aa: CASTPGHSSYEQYF; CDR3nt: TGTGCCAGCACCCCGGGACACTCCTCCTACGAGCAGTACTTC
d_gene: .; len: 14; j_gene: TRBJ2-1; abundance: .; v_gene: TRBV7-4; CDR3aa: CASTVDFGYNEQFF; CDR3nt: TGTGCCAGCACCGTGGACTTCGGCTACAATGAGCAGTTCTTC
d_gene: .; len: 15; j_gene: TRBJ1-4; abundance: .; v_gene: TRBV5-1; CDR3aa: CASSNGRSINEKLFF; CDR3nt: TGCGCCAGCAGCAACGGACGGAGCATTAATGAAAAACTGTTTTTT
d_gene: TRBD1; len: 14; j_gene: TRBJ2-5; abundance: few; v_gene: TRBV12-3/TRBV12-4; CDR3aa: CASSVQGVGETQYF; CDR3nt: TGTGCCAGCAGCGTCCAGGGGGTGGGCGAGACCCAGTACTTC
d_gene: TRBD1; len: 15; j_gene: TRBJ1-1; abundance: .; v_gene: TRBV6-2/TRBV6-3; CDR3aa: CASSYSKAGGTEAFF; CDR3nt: TGTGCCAGCAGTTACTCGAAGGCAGGGGGCACTGAAGCTTTCTTT
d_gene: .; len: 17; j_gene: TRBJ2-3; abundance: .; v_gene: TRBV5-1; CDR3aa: CASSPLGRLQGADTQYF; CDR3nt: TGCGCCAGCAGCCCATTGGGTCGACTACAAGGGGCAGATACGCAGTATTTT
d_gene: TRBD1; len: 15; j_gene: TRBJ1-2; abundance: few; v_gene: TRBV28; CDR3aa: CASRNHPGTVYGYTF; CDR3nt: TGTGCCAGCAGGAACCACCCCGGGACAGTCTATGGCTACACCTTC
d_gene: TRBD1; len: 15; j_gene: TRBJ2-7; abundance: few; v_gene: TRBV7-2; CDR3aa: CASSFSGTGGFEQYF; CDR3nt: TGTGCCAGCAGCTTTTCCGGGACAGGGGGCTTCGAGCAGTACTTC
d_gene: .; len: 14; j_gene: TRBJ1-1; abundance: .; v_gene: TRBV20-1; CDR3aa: CSAPDKTGFTEAFF; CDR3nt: TGCAGTGCTCCGGATAAAACAGGTTTCACTGAAGCTTTCTTT
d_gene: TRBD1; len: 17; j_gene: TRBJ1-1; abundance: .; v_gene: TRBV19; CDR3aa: CASSIDGQNRGRTEAFF; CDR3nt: TGTGCCAGTAGTATAGATGGTCAAAACAGGGGTAGGACTGAAGCTTTCTTT
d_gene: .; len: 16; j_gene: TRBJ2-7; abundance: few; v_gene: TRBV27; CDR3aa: CASSPTTPTLPYEQYF; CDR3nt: TGTGCCAGCAGCCCTACCACTCCTACACTCCCCTACGAGCAGTACTTC
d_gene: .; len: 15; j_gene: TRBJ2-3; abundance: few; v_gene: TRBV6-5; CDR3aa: CASSYLGGLADTQYF; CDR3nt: TGTGCCAGCAGTTACCTGGGGGGGCTCGCAGATACGCAGTATTTT
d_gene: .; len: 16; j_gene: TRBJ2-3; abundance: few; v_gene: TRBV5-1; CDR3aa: CASNLPRRESTDTQYF; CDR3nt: TGCGCCAGCAACTTACCGAGGCGGGAAAGCACAGATACGCAGTATTTT
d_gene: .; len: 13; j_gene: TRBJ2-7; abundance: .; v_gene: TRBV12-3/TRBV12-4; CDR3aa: CASSLASRVEQYF; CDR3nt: TGTGCCAGCAGCCTAGCTTCCAGGGTCGAGCAGTACTTC